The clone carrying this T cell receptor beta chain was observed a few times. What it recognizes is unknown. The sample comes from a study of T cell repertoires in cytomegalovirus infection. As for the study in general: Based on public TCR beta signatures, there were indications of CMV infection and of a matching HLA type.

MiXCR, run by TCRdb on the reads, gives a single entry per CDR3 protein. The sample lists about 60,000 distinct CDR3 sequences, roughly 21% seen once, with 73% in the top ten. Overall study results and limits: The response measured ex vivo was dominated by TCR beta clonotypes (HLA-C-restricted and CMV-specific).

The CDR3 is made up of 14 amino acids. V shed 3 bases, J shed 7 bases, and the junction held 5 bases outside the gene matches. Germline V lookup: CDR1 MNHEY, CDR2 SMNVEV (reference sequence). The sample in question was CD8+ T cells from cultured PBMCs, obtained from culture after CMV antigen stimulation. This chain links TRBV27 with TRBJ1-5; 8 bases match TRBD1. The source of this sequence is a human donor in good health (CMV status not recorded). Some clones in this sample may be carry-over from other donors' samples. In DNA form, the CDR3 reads TGTGCCAGCAGTTTCGACAGGGGTGGCCAGCCCCAGCATTTT. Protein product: CASSFDRGGQPQHF.